The clone carrying this TCR beta chain was counted at least ten times. The data originate from a study of blood T cell repertoires in COVID-19. The CDR3 totals 15 residues. V lost 1 base, J lost 3 bases, and 12 bases lay in between. The germline V gene has CDR1 LGHNA and CDR2 YSLEER. Participants were aged about 18 to 89 years from roughly 26 US areas. Clinical history reported by participants formed the basis on which cohorts were assigned. TCRdb's copy holds only in-frame clones and misses some; the assay was immunoSEQ multiplex PCR. The data show roughly 140,000 clones, 80% to 90% seen once. This sequence originates from a middle-aged man who had recovered from COVID-19. The rearrangement uses TRBV4-3 and TRBJ1-1, with D unresolved. Source material: PBMCs or T cells enriched from blood (not recorded which). In DNA form, the CDR3 reads TGCGCCAGCAGCCAAGCAGCCTTCGGGGACACTGAAGCTTTCTTT. It translates to CASSQAAFGDTEAFF.